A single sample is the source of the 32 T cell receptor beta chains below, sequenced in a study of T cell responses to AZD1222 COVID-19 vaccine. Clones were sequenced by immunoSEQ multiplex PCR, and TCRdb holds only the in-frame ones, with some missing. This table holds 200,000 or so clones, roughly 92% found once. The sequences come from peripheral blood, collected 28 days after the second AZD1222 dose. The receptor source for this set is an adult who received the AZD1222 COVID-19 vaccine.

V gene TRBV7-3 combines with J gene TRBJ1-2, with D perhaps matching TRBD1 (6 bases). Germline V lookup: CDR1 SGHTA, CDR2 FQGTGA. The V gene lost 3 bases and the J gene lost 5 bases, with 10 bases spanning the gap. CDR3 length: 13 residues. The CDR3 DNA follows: TGTGCCAGCAGCTTCGGCAGGGGATATGGCTACACCTTC. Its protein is CASSFGRGYGYTF.

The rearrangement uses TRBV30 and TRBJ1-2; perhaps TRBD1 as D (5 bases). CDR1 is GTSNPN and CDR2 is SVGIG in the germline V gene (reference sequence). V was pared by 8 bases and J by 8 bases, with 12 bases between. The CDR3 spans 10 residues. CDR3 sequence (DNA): TGTGCCAGTTCCAGGGACGGCTACACCTTC. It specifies CASSRDGYTF.

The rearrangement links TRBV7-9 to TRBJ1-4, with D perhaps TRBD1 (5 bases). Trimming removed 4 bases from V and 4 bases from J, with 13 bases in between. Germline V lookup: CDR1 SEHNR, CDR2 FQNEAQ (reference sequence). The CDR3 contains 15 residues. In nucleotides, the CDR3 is TGTGCCAGCAGCTGGGTGAACAGGTATAATGAAAAACTGTTTTTT. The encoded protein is CASSWVNRYNEKLFF.

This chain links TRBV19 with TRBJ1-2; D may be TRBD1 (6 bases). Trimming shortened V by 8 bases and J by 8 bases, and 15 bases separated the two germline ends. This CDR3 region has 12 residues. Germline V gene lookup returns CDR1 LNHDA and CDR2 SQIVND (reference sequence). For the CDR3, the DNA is TGTGCCAGTTACACAGGGTTATACGGCTACACCTTC. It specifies CASYTGLYGYTF.

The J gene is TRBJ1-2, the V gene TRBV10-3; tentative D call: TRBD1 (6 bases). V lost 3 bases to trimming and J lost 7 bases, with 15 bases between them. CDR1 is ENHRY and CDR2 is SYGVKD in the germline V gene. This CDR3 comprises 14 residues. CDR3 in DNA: TGTGCCATCAGTGAATCAACGCGGGGGCTTGGCTACACCTTC. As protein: CAISESTRGLGYTF.

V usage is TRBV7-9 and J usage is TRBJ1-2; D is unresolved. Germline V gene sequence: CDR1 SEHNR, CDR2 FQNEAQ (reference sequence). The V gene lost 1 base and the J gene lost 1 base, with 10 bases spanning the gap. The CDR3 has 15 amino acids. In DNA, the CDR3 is TGTGCCAGCAGCTTAGAGGGCGGGGTTAACTATGGCTACACCTTC. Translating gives CASSLEGGVNYGYTF.

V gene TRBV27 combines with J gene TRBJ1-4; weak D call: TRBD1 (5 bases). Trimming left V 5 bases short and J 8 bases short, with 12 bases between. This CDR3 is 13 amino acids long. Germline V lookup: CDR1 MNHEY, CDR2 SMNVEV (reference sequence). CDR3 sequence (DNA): TGTGCCAGCAGTGGGCAGGGAGGCGAAAAACTGTTTTTT. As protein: CASSGQGGEKLFF. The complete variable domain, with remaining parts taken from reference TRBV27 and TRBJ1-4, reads EAQVTQNPRYLITVTGKKLTVTCSQNMNHEYMSWYRQDPGLGLRQIYYSMNVEVTDKGDVPEGYKVSRKEKRNFPLILESPSPNQTSLYFCASSGQGGEKLFFGSGTQLSVL.

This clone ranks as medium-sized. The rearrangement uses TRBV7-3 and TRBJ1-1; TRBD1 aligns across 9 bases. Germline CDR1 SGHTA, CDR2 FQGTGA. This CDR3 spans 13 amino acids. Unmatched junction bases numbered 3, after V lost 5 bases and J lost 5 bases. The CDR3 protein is CASSPTGGTEAFF. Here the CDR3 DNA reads TGTGCCAGCAGCCCGACAGGGGGGACTGAAGCTTTCTTT. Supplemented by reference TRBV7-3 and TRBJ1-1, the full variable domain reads GAGVSQTPSNKVTEKGKYVELRCDPISGHTALYWYRQSLGQGPEFLIYFQGTGAADDSGLPNDRFFAVRPEGSVSTLKIQRTERGDSAVYLCASSPTGGTEAFFGQGTRLTVV.

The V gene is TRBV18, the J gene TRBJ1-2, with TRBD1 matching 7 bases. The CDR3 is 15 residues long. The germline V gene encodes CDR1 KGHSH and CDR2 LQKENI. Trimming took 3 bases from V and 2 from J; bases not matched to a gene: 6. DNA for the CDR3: TGTGCCAGCTCACCCTCACCAGGGGGAAACTATGGCTACACCTTC. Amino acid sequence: CASSPSPGGNYGYTF. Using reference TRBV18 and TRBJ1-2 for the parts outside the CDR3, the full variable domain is NAGVMQNPRHLVRRRGQEARLRCSPMKGHSHVYWYRQLPEEGLKFMVYLQKENIIDESGMPKERFSAEFPKEGPSILRIQQVVRGDSAAYFCASSPSPGGNYGYTFGSGTRLTVV.

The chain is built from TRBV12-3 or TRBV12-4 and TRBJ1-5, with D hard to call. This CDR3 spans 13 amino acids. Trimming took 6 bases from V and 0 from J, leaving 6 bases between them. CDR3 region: CASSSNSNQPQHF. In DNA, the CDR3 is TGTGCCAGCAGCTCGAATAGCAATCAGCCCCAGCATTTT.

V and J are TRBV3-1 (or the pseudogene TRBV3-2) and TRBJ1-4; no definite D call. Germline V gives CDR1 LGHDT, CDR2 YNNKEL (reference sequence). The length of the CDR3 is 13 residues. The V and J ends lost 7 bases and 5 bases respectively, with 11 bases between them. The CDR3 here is CASKGGPNEKLFF. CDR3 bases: TGTGCCAGCAAAGGCGGACCGAATGAAAAACTGTTTTTT.

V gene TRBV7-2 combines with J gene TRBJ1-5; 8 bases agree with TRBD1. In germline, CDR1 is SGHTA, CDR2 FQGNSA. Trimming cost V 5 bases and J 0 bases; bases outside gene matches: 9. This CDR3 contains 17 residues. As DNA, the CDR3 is TGTGCCAGCAGCACCCTGGGCAGGGGGCCTAGCAATCAGCCCCAGCATTTT. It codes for CASSTLGRGPSNQPQHF.

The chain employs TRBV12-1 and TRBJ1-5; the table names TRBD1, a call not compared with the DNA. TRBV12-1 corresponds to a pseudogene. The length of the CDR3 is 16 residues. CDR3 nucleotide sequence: TGTGCCAGCTTACTGGCCCGACACGGTAGCAATCAGCCCCAGCATTTT. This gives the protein CASLLARHGSNQPQHF.

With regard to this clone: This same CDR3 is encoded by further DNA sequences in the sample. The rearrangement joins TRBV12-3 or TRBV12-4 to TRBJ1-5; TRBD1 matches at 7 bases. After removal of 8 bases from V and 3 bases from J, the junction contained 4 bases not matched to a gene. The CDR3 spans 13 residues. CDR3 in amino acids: CASGTGDNQPQHF. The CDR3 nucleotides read TGTGCCAGCGGCACAGGGGACAATCAGCCCCAGCATTTT.

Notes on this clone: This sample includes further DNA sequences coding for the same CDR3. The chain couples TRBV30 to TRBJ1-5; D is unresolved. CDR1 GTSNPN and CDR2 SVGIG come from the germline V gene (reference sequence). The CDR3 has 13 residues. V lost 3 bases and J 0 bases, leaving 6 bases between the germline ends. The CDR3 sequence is CAWSVDSNQPQHF. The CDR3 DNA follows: TGTGCCTGGAGCGTCGATAGCAATCAGCCCCAGCATTTT.

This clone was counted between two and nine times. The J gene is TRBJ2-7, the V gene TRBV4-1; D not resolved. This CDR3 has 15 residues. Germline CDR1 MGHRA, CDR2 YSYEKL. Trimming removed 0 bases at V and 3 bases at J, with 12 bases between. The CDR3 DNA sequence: TGCGCCAGCAGCCAAGATCTCCTTCTGGGCTACGAGCAGTACTTC. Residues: CASSQDLLLGYEQYF.

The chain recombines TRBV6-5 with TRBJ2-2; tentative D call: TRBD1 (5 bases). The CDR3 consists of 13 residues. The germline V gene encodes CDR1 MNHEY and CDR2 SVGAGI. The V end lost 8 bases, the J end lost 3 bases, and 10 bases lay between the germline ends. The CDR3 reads CASGQGDTGELFF. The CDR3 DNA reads TGTGCCAGCGGGCAGGGTGACACCGGGGAGCTGTTTTTT.

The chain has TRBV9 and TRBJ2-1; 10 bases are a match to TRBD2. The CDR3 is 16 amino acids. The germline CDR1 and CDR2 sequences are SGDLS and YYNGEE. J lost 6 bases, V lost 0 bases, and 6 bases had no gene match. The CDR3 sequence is CASSVDPAGGINEQFF. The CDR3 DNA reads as TGTGCCAGCAGCGTAGATCCAGCGGGGGGGATCAATGAGCAGTTCTTC.

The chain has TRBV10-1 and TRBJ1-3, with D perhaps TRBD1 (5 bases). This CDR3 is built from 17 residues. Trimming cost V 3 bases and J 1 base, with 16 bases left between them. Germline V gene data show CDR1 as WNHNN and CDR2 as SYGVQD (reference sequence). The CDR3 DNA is TGCGCCAGCAGTGAAGCGGGTCTGGGGACTTCTGGAAACACCATATATTTT. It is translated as CASSEAGLGTSGNTIYF.

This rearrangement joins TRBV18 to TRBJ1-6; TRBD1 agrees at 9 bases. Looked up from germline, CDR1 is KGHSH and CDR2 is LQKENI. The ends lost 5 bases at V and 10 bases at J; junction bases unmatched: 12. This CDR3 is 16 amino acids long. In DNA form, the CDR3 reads TGTGCCAGCTCAGCCGGTTCGGGACAGGGTTACTCACCCCTCCACTTT. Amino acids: CASSAGSGQGYSPLHF.

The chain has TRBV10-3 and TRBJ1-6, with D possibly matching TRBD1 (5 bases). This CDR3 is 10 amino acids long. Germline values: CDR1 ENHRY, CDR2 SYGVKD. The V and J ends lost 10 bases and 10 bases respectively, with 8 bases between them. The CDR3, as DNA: TGTGCCACGGGACGGTCACCCCTCCACTTT. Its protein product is CATGRSPLHF.

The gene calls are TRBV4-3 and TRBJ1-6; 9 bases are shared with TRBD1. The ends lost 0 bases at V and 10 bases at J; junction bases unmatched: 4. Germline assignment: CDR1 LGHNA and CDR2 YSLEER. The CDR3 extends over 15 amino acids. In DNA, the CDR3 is TGCGCCAGCAGCCAAGAGGGACAGGGTCAATCACCCCTCCACTTT. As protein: CASSQEGQGQSPLHF.

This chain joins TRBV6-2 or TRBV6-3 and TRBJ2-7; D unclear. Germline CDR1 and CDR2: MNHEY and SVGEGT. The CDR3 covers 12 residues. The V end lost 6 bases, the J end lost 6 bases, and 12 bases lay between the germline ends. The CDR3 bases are TGTGCCAGCAGCACCGTGGGCGCCGAGCAGTACTTC. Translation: CASSTVGAEQYF.

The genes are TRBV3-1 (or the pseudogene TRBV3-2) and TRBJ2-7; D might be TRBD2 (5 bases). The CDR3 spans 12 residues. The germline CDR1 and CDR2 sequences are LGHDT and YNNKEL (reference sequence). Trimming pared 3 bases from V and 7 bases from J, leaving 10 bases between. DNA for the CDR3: TGTGCCAGCAGCCAGACCGGGGTTGAGCAGTACTTC. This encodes CASSQTGVEQYF.

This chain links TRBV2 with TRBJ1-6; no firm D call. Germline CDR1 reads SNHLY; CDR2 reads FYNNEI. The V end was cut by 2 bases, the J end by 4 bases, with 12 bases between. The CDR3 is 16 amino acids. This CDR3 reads CASSELVDTYNSPLHF. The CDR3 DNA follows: TGTGCCAGCAGTGAACTAGTCGATACTTATAATTCACCCCTCCACTTT.

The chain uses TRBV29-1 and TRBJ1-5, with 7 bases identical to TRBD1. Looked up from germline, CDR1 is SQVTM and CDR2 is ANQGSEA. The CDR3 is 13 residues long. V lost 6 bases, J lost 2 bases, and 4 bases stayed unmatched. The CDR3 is CSVGGTGNQPQHF. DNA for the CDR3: TGCAGCGTCGGCGGGACAGGCAATCAGCCCCAGCATTTT.

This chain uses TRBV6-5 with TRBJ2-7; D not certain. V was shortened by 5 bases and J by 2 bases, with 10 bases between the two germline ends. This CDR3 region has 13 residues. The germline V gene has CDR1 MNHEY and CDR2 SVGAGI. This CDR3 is CASSTKATYEQYF. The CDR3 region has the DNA TGTGCCAGCAGTACAAAAGCAACCTACGAGCAGTACTTC.

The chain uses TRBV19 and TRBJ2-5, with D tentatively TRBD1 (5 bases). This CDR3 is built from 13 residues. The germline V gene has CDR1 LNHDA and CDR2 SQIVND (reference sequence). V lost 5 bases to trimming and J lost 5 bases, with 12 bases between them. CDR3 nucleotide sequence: TGTGCCAGTAGTTCAGGGTTAAGGGAGACCCAGTACTTC. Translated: CASSSGLRETQYF.

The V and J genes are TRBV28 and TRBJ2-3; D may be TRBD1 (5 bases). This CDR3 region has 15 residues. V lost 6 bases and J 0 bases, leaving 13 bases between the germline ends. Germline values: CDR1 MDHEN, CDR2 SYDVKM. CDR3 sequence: CASRPRTPSTDTQYF. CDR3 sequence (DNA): TGTGCCAGCAGACCTAGGACACCGAGCACAGATACGCAGTATTTT.

In nucleotides, the CDR3 is TGTGCCAGCAGCTTAGCATGGGGGATCGGGACTGAAGCTTTCTTT. Its translation is CASSLAWGIGTEAFF. V is TRBV7-2 and J is TRBJ1-1, with D possibly being TRBD1 (5 bases). V was pared by 0 bases and J by 5 bases, with 13 bases between. The germline V gene has CDR1 SGHTA and CDR2 FQGNSA. The CDR3 has 15 amino acids.

The CDR3 reads CASSLERVSSLEAFF. Written as DNA, the CDR3 is TGTGCCAGCAGTCTAGAGAGGGTGAGCAGTCTTGAAGCTTTCTTT. V gene TRBV2 combines with J gene TRBJ1-1; no reliable D call. Germline V gene sequence: CDR1 SNHLY, CDR2 FYNNEI. V was trimmed by 5 bases and J by 7 bases, leaving 20 bases between them. CDR3 length equals 15 residues.

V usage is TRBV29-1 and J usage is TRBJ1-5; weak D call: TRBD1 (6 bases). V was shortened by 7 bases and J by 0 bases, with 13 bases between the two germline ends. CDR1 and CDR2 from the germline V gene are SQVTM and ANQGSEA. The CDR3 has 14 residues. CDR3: CSALTGYSNQPQHF. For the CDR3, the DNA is TGCAGCGCACTTACAGGGTATAGCAATCAGCCCCAGCATTTT.